The 23 T cell receptor beta chains listed next were all sequenced from one sample in a study of beta chain features in type 1 diabetes. Points from the study as a whole: Moderate but significant shortening of TCRB CDR3s was recorded in all four CD4+ subsets from Type 1 diabetes patients.

Their antigen targets remain unknown. TCRB transcripts that were expressed got sequenced, as all of the isolated RNA had been reverse transcribed. Libraries were prepared by immunoSEQ multiplex PCR; TCRdb keeps only in-frame clonotypes and omits some of them. The sample has roughly 340,000 clones; approximately 15% are singletons. The sample taken for sequencing was naive CD4+ T cells from blood. The receptors come from a woman between 18 and 29 years old with type 1 diabetes.

V usage is TRBV29-1 and J usage is TRBJ1-1; 7 nucleotides agree with TRBD1. Germline V gene data show CDR1 as SQVTM and CDR2 as ANQGSEA. The CDR3 runs to 13 residues. Unmatched junction bases numbered 4, after V lost 3 bases and J lost 3 bases. Here the CDR3 DNA reads TGCAGCGTTGAGGGCCAGGGGGACACTGAAGCTTTCTTT. Translation: CSVEGQGDTEAFF. Filled out from reference TRBV29-1 and TRBJ1-1, the complete variable domain reads SAVISQKPSRDICQRGTSLTIQCQVDSQVTMMFWYRQQPGQSLTLIATANQGSEATYESGFVIDKFPISRPNLTFSTLTVSNMSPEDSSIYLCSVEGQGDTEAFFGQGTRLTVV.

The V call is TRBV30, the J call TRBJ2-5, with D unresolved. In germline, CDR1 is GTSNPN, CDR2 SVGIG (reference sequence). The CDR3 spans 15 residues. The ends were cut back, 3 bases at V and 2 bases at J, with 16 bases in the middle. CDR3 in amino acids: CAWRTNKPLQETQYF. The CDR3 region has the DNA TGTGCCTGGAGGACAAACAAGCCCCTTCAAGAGACCCAGTACTTC.

The CDR3 nucleotides read TGTGCCAGCAGCTTAGGACTAGCGGGAGTAGACGAGCAGTACGTC. It specifies CASSLGLAGVDEQYV. The chain has TRBV7-9 and TRBJ2-7; 12 positions agree with TRBD2. The J segment lost 5 bases and the V segment lost 1 base, leaving 3 bases of the junction unmatched. Germline CDR1 and CDR2: SEHNR and FQNEAQ (reference sequence). The CDR3 length is 15 residues.

This rearrangement joins TRBV29-1 to TRBJ1-1; 11 nucleotides align to TRBD1. The CDR3 has 15 residues. The germline CDR1 and CDR2 sequences are SQVTM and ANQGSEA. The V gene end was trimmed by 7 bases and the J gene end by 3 bases; junction bases not matched to a gene: 10. CDR3 nucleotides: TGCAGCGCAACGATTGGGACAGGGGGGGACACTGAAGCTTTCTTT. Translated, it gives CSATIGTGGDTEAFF. The whole variable domain, filled in from reference TRBV29-1 and TRBJ1-1, reads SAVISQKPSRDICQRGTSLTIQCQVDSQVTMMFWYRQQPGQSLTLIATANQGSEATYESGFVIDKFPISRPNLTFSTLTVSNMSPEDSSIYLCSATIGTGGDTEAFFGQGTRLTVV.

The V call is TRBV18, the J call TRBJ2-2; TRBD2 aligns across 10 bases. The V gene end was trimmed by 3 bases and the J gene end by 7 bases; junction bases not matched to a gene: 5. The CDR3 is made up of 15 amino acids. CDR1 KGHSH and CDR2 LQKENI come from the germline V gene. The CDR3: CASSPGTSVSGELFF. DNA for the CDR3: TGTGCCAGCTCACCCGGGACTAGCGTCAGCGGGGAGCTGTTTTTT.

This sequence joins TRBV30 and TRBJ2-3; TRBD2 aligns across 12 bases. Trimming removed 2 bases from V and 4 bases from J; junction bases left unmatched: 4. The CDR3 has 15 amino acids. The germline V gene has CDR1 GTSNPN and CDR2 SVGIG (reference sequence). The CDR3 protein is CAWSPLAGGPDTQYF. CDR3 DNA: TGTGCCTGGAGTCCTCTAGCGGGAGGGCCAGATACGCAGTATTTT.

This clone was counted a few times. This chain uses TRBV21-1 with TRBJ2-3; the DNA was not compared with TRBD1, the D call given in the table. TRBV21-1 constitutes a pseudogene. This CDR3 has 19 amino acids. The DNA of the CDR3 is TGTGCCAGCAGCAAGACTGATCGTCACGGGACAGTAAGCACAGATACGCAGTATTTT. The encoded protein is CASSKTDRHGTVSTDTQYF.

This chain joins TRBV9 and TRBJ2-3, with D uncertain. The germline V gene has CDR1 SGDLS and CDR2 YYNGEE. The CDR3 is made up of 14 amino acids. With 4 bases removed from V and 3 bases from J, the gap between germline ends came to 12 bases. This CDR3 is CASSTRLLTDTQYF. The CDR3 DNA sequence: TGTGCCAGCAGCACACGACTCCTAACAGATACGCAGTATTTT. The whole variable domain, remainder taken from reference TRBV9 and TRBJ2-3, is DSGVTQTPKHLITATGQRVTLRCSPRSGDLSVYWYQQSLDQGLQFLIQYYNGEERAKGNILERFSAQQFPDLHSELNLSSLELGDSALYFCASSTRLLTDTQYFGPGTRLTVL.

This clone was seen only a few times. The chain joins TRBV28 to TRBJ2-1, with 7 positions matching TRBD2. The ends lost 7 bases at V and 0 bases at J; junction bases unmatched: 12. Germline V gene sequence: CDR1 MDHEN, CDR2 SYDVKM. The CDR3 is 17 amino acids. CDR3 nucleotides: TGTGCCAGCACAACCGGGGGAGGGTTCCACTCCTACAATGAGCAGTTCTTC. This gives the protein CASTTGGGFHSYNEQFF. Combining the CDR3 with reference TRBV28 and TRBJ2-1 gives the whole variable domain DVKVTQSSRYLVKRTGEKVFLECVQDMDHENMFWYRQDPGLGLRLIYFSYDVKMKEKGDIPEGYSVSREKKERFSLILESASTNQTSMYLCASTTGGGFHSYNEQFFGPGTRLTVL.

The chain carries TRBV18 and TRBJ2-6; TRBD1 matches 9 bases. Losses at the gene ends were 5 bases for V and 0 bases for J; bases not matched to a gene: 8. The germline gives CDR1 KGHSH, CDR2 LQKENI. The CDR3 runs 18 residues. Here the CDR3 DNA reads TGTGCCAGCTCAGTTACCGGGACAGGGAGCTCTGGGGCCAACGTCCTGACTTTC. It encodes CASSVTGTGSSGANVLTF.

This clone showed up just a few times. The J gene is TRBJ2-7, the V gene TRBV4-3; 7 bases fit TRBD1. V lost 3 bases and J lost 0; bases outside the gene matches: 2. Germline-derived CDR1 and CDR2 are LGHNA and YSLEER. CDR3 length: 14 amino acids. CDR3 coding DNA: TGCGCCAGCAGCCAGACAGGGACCTCCTACGAGCAGTACGTC. Translation gives CASSQTGTSYEQYV.

The chain joins TRBV7-3 to TRBJ2-3; TRBD2 agrees at 11 bases. V trimming: 5 bases; J trimming: 7 bases; junction bases outside the gene matches: 11. The CDR3 runs to 16 residues. Germline V gene data show CDR1 as SGHTA and CDR2 as FQGTGA. Written as DNA, the CDR3 is TGTGCCAGCAGCCTGACTAGCGGGGCCTACCGGAATACGCAGTATTTT. Protein: CASSLTSGAYRNTQYF.

The table lists this clone with a few counts. The gene calls are TRBV6-6 and TRBJ2-3, with D unclear. This CDR3 spans 11 amino acids. The ends were cut back, 8 bases at V and 6 bases at J, with 9 bases in the middle. Germline V lookup: CDR1 MNHNY, CDR2 SVGAGI (reference sequence). The DNA for the CDR3 is TGTGCCAGCGTATGGGCGGATACGCAGTATTTT. Protein sequence: CASVWADTQYF.

This CDR3 is CASSEPDRGGTDTQYF. As DNA, the CDR3 is TGTGCCAGCAGTGAACCCGACAGGGGTGGTACAGATACGCAGTATTTT. The chain uses TRBV25-1 and TRBJ2-3; 8 bases are shared with TRBD1. The ends lost 2 bases at V and 3 bases at J; junction bases unmatched: 7. Germline V lookup: CDR1 MGHDK, CDR2 SYGVNS. The CDR3 is 16 amino acids.

This clone was detected a few times. This chain joins TRBV25-1 and TRBJ2-2, with 8 bases matching TRBD2. The CDR3 covers 15 residues. Germline values: CDR1 MGHDK, CDR2 SYGVNS. The CDR3 sequence: CAPNLGGAGQSELFF. DNA for the CDR3: TGTGCACCGAATCTCGGGGGGGCCGGGCAATCGGAGCTGTTTTTT.

This rearrangement joins TRBV14 to TRBJ2-5; the D gene is possibly TRBD2 (6 bases). The CDR3 runs 16 residues. Germline V gene lookup returns CDR1 SGHDN and CDR2 FVKESK. V lost 0 bases and J lost 1, with 12 bases in between. This CDR3 reads CASSQELGEVQETQYF. In nucleotides, the CDR3 is TGTGCCAGCAGCCAAGAGTTGGGGGAGGTCCAAGAGACCCAGTACTTC.

There are a few counts of this clone. The chain uses TRBV30 and TRBJ2-1; the match to TRBD2 covers 11 bases. This CDR3 has 14 amino acids. J lost 10 bases, V lost 5 bases, and 10 bases had no gene match. The germline gives CDR1 GTSNPN, CDR2 SVGIG (reference sequence). CDR3 DNA: TGTGCCTGGGTAGCGGGAGGGCCGTGGCGCGAGCAGTTCTTC. It codes for CAWVAGGPWREQFF.

In its sample, this clone was seen a few times. CDR3 residues: CASSPRQADYGYTF. DNA of the CDR3: TGTGCCAGCAGCCCCCGACAGGCGGACTATGGCTACACCTTC. The V and J genes are TRBV11-2 and TRBJ1-2; D might be TRBD1 (6 bases). CDR1 is SGHAT, CDR2 FQNNGV, per germline. The V and J ends lost 5 bases and 3 bases respectively, with 13 bases between them. The CDR3 contains 14 residues. The entire variable domain, with the rest obtained from reference TRBV11-2 and TRBJ1-2, is as follows: EAGVAQSPRYKIIEKRQSVAFWCNPISGHATLYWYQQILGQGPKLLIQFQNNGVVDDSQLPKDRFSAERLKGVDSTLKIQPAKLEDSAVYLCASSPRQADYGYTFGSGTRLTVV.

The rearrangement joins TRBV2 to TRBJ2-3, with D tentatively TRBD2 (6 bases). V lost 3 bases, J lost 2 bases, and 12 bases lay in between. From germline, CDR1 is SNHLY and CDR2 FYNNEI. The CDR3 is made up of 15 amino acids. CDR3 loop: CASSDMGLSTDTQYF. In DNA form, the CDR3 reads TGTGCCAGCAGTGACATGGGACTTTCCACAGATACGCAGTATTTT. Looking up the rest from reference TRBV2 and TRBJ2-3 gives the full variable domain: EPEVTQTPSHQVTQMGQEVILRCVPISNHLYFYWYRQILGQKVEFLVSFYNNEISEKSEIFDDQFSVERPDGSNFTLKIRSTKLEDSAMYFCASSDMGLSTDTQYFGPGTRLTVL.

This clone has more than one count but fewer than ten. The rearrangement joins TRBV7-3 to TRBJ2-7, with 13 bases fitting TRBD2. Germline V gene data show CDR1 as SGHTA and CDR2 as FQGTGA. After removal of 4 bases from V and 3 bases from J, the junction contained 3 bases not matched to a gene. The length of the CDR3 is 15 residues. The CDR3 region is CASSWGTSGNYEQYF. Here the CDR3 DNA reads TGTGCCAGCAGCTGGGGGACTAGCGGGAACTACGAGCAGTACTTC.

This clone was seen only a few times. This chain connects TRBV6-5 to TRBJ2-5; TRBD2 matches at 8 bases. Per the germline V gene, CDR1 is MNHEY and CDR2 is SVGAGI. J gave up 1 base and V 7 bases, and 8 bases lay outside the gene matches. The CDR3 runs to 15 residues. The CDR3 nucleotides are TGTGCCAGCACCCCGGGAGGGGTACCCCAAGAGACCCAGTACTTC. The encoded protein is CASTPGGVPQETQYF.

The chain links TRBV29-1 to TRBJ2-7; tentatively, D is TRBD2 (5 bases). Trimming removed 8 bases from V and 0 bases from J, with 14 bases in between. This CDR3 contains 13 residues. Germline CDR1 SQVTM, CDR2 ANQGSEA. CDR3 DNA sequence: TGCAGCCACCGGTCCGGGATCTCCTACGAGCAGTACGTC. It translates to CSHRSGISYEQYV.

J is TRBJ1-1 and V is TRBV28; unclear D gene. V was clipped by 7 bases and J by 3 bases, with 12 bases between them. The CDR3 contains 13 residues. The germline CDR1 and CDR2 sequences are MDHEN and SYDVKM. In DNA, the CDR3 is TGTGCCAGCACTGCAGGATCGGACACTGAAGCTTTCTTT. Its translation: CASTAGSDTEAFF. The full variable domain, completed using reference TRBV28 and TRBJ1-1, is DVKVTQSSRYLVKRTGEKVFLECVQDMDHENMFWYRQDPGLGLRLIYFSYDVKMKEKGDIPEGYSVSREKKERFSLILESASTNQTSMYLCASTAGSDTEAFFGQGTRLTVV.